A selection of T cell receptor beta chains follows, all from one sample in a study of response to subunit inactivated influenza vaccine. TCRdb passed the RT-PCR reads through MiXCR, listing each CDR3 protein once. The table has under 200,000 distinct CDR3 sequences, roughly a tenth seen once. The specimen comprised non-naive T cells sorted from PBMCs, sampled roughly 46 days after vaccination. The receptors stem from a man in his fifties or sixties who received an inactivated influenza vaccine. Each CDR3 is given with its conserved first and last residue. The order of the fields is V gene, CDR3 length, J gene, CDR3 protein.

v_call: TRBV5-1
cdr3_length: 13
j_call: TRBJ1-3
cdr3_aa: CASSLAVGNTIYF

v_call: TRBV4-3
cdr3_length: 13
j_call: TRBJ1-5
cdr3_aa: CASSQDTWSPQHF

v_call: TRBV10-2
cdr3_length: 17
j_call: TRBJ2-6
cdr3_aa: CASSEPEGRSGANVLTF

v_call: TRBV7-9
cdr3_length: 14
j_call: TRBJ2-7
cdr3_aa: CASRSDRGAYEQYF

v_call: TRBV3-1
cdr3_length: 16
j_call: TRBJ2-1
cdr3_aa: CASSQERLAGGAEQFF

v_call: TRBV2
cdr3_length: 15
j_call: TRBJ2-3
cdr3_aa: CASRTNPGHTDTQYF

v_call: TRBV19
cdr3_length: 15
j_call: TRBJ2-5
cdr3_aa: CASSTGQISQGSQYF

v_call: TRBV6-2/TRBV6-3
cdr3_length: 16
j_call: TRBJ2-2
cdr3_aa: CASSSISGGADGELFF

v_call: TRBV5-5
cdr3_length: 16
j_call: TRBJ2-7
cdr3_aa: CASSDYIGTSSYEQYF

v_call: TRBV20-1
cdr3_length: 10
j_call: TRBJ1-2
cdr3_aa: CSADSYGYTF

v_call: TRBV29-1
cdr3_length: 11
j_call: TRBJ2-3
cdr3_aa: CSVVRIGVGYF

v_call: TRBV20-1
cdr3_length: 14
j_call: TRBJ2-7
cdr3_aa: CSARDPHRVYEQYF

v_call: TRBV7-2
cdr3_length: 15
j_call: TRBJ1-2
cdr3_aa: CASSLATWQGTGYTF

v_call: TRBV7-2
cdr3_length: 15
j_call: TRBJ1-2
cdr3_aa: CASSLNRGQGGGYTF

v_call: TRBV12-3/TRBV12-4
cdr3_length: 15
j_call: TRBJ1-1
cdr3_aa: CASSWDRRANTEAFF

v_call: TRBV6-2/TRBV6-3
cdr3_length: 13
j_call: TRBJ2-2
cdr3_aa: CASSWGRRGELFF

v_call: TRBV28
cdr3_length: 12
j_call: TRBJ2-3
cdr3_aa: CASRKSTDTQYF

v_call: TRBV27
cdr3_length: 14
j_call: TRBJ1-6
cdr3_aa: CVSGNSAYNSPLHF

v_call: TRBV10-3
cdr3_length: 15
j_call: TRBJ1-6
cdr3_aa: CAISPQGARNSPLHF

v_call: TRBV12-3/TRBV12-4
cdr3_length: 12
j_call: TRBJ1-1
cdr3_aa: CASLGRRGGEFF

v_call: TRBV5-1
cdr3_length: 14
j_call: TRBJ2-5
cdr3_aa: CASRAGTGPETQYF

v_call: TRBV9
cdr3_length: 16
j_call: TRBJ2-5
cdr3_aa: CASSVAPAGVHETQYF

v_call: TRBV5-1
cdr3_length: 13
j_call: TRBJ1-1
cdr3_aa: CASREGSNTEAFF

v_call: TRBV5-1
cdr3_length: 15
j_call: TRBJ2-3
cdr3_aa: CASSLELVGTDTQYF

v_call: TRBV7-2
cdr3_length: 15
j_call: TRBJ2-2
cdr3_aa: CASSDLAGGSGELFF

v_call: TRBV30
cdr3_length: 13
j_call: TRBJ1-4
cdr3_aa: CAWSRQGGGKLFF

v_call: TRBV5-1
cdr3_length: 13
j_call: TRBJ1-2
cdr3_aa: CASSAGGGYGYTF

v_call: TRBV10-3
cdr3_length: 15
j_call: TRBJ2-3
cdr3_aa: CAIAQGTSRADTQYF

v_call: TRBV25-1
cdr3_length: 15
j_call: TRBJ2-3
cdr3_aa: CASRRGGSNTDTQYF

v_call: TRBV7-9
cdr3_length: 15
j_call: TRBJ2-5
cdr3_aa: CASSSRQGIQETQYF

v_call: TRBV9
cdr3_length: 16
j_call: TRBJ2-1
cdr3_aa: CASSADLGLPGNEQFF

v_call: TRBV6-2/TRBV6-3
cdr3_length: 13
j_call: TRBJ2-7
cdr3_aa: CASSSSDTYEQYF

v_call: TRBV3-1
cdr3_length: 15
j_call: TRBJ1-2
cdr3_aa: CASSSAPDRHYGYTF

v_call: TRBV20-1
cdr3_length: 18
j_call: TRBJ1-5
cdr3_aa: CSARDGTGAGGSNQPQHF

v_call: TRBV4-2
cdr3_length: 16
j_call: TRBJ2-1
cdr3_aa: CASSQEPAGGYNEQFF

v_call: TRBV28
cdr3_length: 11
j_call: TRBJ2-1
cdr3_aa: CASSTFHEQFF

v_call: TRBV12-3/TRBV12-4
cdr3_length: 14
j_call: TRBJ2-5
cdr3_aa: CASSFLDKQETQYF

v_call: TRBV3-1
cdr3_length: 13
j_call: TRBJ2-1
cdr3_aa: CASSQDGGSEQFF

v_call: TRBV12-3/TRBV12-4
cdr3_length: 12
j_call: TRBJ2-4
cdr3_aa: CASRRGRDIQYF

v_call: TRBV5-6
cdr3_length: 19
j_call: TRBJ2-3
cdr3_aa: CASSLVGLAGRQYTDTQYF

v_call: TRBV5-1
cdr3_length: 14
j_call: TRBJ2-2
cdr3_aa: CASSLAGITGELFF

v_call: TRBV9
cdr3_length: 16
j_call: TRBJ2-6
cdr3_aa: CASSSDRSSGANVLTF

v_call: TRBV4-1
cdr3_length: 17
j_call: TRBJ2-7
cdr3_aa: CASSPSRVVLAAYEQYF

v_call: TRBV20-1
cdr3_length: 13
j_call: TRBJ1-4
cdr3_aa: CSAKWDGAEKLFF

v_call: TRBV28
cdr3_length: 14
j_call: TRBJ2-3
cdr3_aa: CASSQGTDTDTQYF

v_call: TRBV6-5
cdr3_length: 14
j_call: TRBJ2-2
cdr3_aa: CASSYPTPFGELFF

v_call: TRBV15
cdr3_length: 14
j_call: TRBJ2-5
cdr3_aa: CATSIQLERETQYF

v_call: TRBV12-3/TRBV12-4
cdr3_length: 14
j_call: TRBJ2-7
cdr3_aa: CASSEAGDSYEQYF

v_call: TRBV3-1
cdr3_length: 10
j_call: TRBJ2-1
cdr3_aa: CAAGSVEQFF

v_call: TRBV12-3/TRBV12-4
cdr3_length: 16
j_call: TRBJ1-3
cdr3_aa: CASSLAPYRGGNTIYF

v_call: TRBV9
cdr3_length: 15
j_call: TRBJ2-1
cdr3_aa: CASSDGTSGPNEQFF

v_call: TRBV4-1
cdr3_length: 12
j_call: TRBJ1-6
cdr3_aa: CASSQGIYPLHF

v_call: TRBV3-1
cdr3_length: 15
j_call: TRBJ2-3
cdr3_aa: CASSPWTGNTDTQYF

v_call: TRBV2
cdr3_length: 13
j_call: TRBJ2-5
cdr3_aa: CASSGVPQETQYF

v_call: TRBV4-1
cdr3_length: 14
j_call: TRBJ1-1
cdr3_aa: CASSQGGFVAEAFF

v_call: TRBV6-2/TRBV6-3
cdr3_length: 16
j_call: TRBJ1-2
cdr3_aa: CASSTSGTGGAFGYTF